Listed below are T cell receptor beta chains from one sample, sequenced in a study of preoperative IRX-2 immunotherapy in early breast cancer. Assay used: immunoSEQ multiplex PCR; TCRdb lists only in-frame clones, some missing. This table holds about 98,000 clones, around 86% found once. The sequences come from tumor tissue, collected after IRX-2 immunotherapy. These receptor sequences come from a human donor with breast cancer. Both conserved end residues are part of each CDR3. The D gene is left open where the match is weak. Only some rows state a clone size, as once, few, many or a class for expanded clones.

V: TRBV7-1
J: TRBJ2-7
D: -
size: -
DNA: TGTGCCAGCAGCTTGGAAGGGCGCGGTTACGAGCAGTACTTC
CDR3: CASSLEGRGYEQYF

V: TRBV28
J: TRBJ2-1
D: TRBD2
size: -
DNA: TGTGCCAGCAGTTCCCCCCTAGCGGCTTACAATGAGCAGTTCTTC
CDR3: CASSSPLAAYNEQFF

V: TRBV19
J: TRBJ1-1
D: -
size: -
DNA: TGTGCCAGTAGTATAGAACTGACAACTACTGAAGCTTTCTTT
CDR3: CASSIELTTTEAFF

V: TRBV5-1
J: TRBJ1-5
D: -
size: -
DNA: TGCGCCAGCAGCTCAGACTGGCCCAATCAGCCCCAGCATTTT
CDR3: CASSSDWPNQPQHF

V: TRBV10-2
J: TRBJ2-3
D: -
size: once
DNA: TGCGCCAGCAGAGCCACAGGGACAGATACGCAGTATTTT
CDR3: CASRATGTDTQYF

V: TRBV6-8
J: TRBJ2-5
D: TRBD1
size: -
DNA: TGTGCCAGCAGTGGGGACAGGGGTGAGACCCAGTACTTC
CDR3: CASSGDRGETQYF

V: TRBV5-1
J: TRBJ2-5
D: TRBD2
size: -
DNA: TGCGCCAGCAGCTCCAGGACTAGCGCAGAGACCCAGTACTTC
CDR3: CASSSRTSAETQYF

V: TRBV7-5
J: TRBJ1-4
D: -
size: few
DNA: TGTGCCAGCAGCCCGGGACAGGGTTCTAATGAAAAACTGTTTTTT
CDR3: CASSPGQGSNEKLFF

V: TRBV30
J: TRBJ1-4
D: TRBD1
size: -
DNA: TGTGCCTGGAGTCGTTTGGGGACAGGGAGGAAAAAACTGTTTTTT
CDR3: CAWSRLGTGRKKLFF

V: TRBV5-1
J: TRBJ2-5
D: TRBD2
size: once
DNA: TGCGCCAGCAGACCCACGGGACTAGGGGTTGAGACCCAGTACTTC
CDR3: CASRPTGLGVETQYF

V: TRBV28
J: TRBJ1-5
D: TRBD1
size: -
DNA: TGTGCCAGCAGTTTAGGACAGGTTGTATATAGCAATCAGCCCCAGCATTTT
CDR3: CASSLGQVVYSNQPQHF

V: TRBV5-1
J: TRBJ2-2
D: -
size: -
DNA: TGCGCCAGCAGCTCAGCTCCGAACACCGGGGAGCTGTTTTTT
CDR3: CASSSAPNTGELFF

V: TRBV19
J: TRBJ2-1
D: -
size: -
DNA: TGTGCCAGTTCCTGGGGAGTATCGGACAATGAGCAGTTCTTC
CDR3: CASSWGVSDNEQFF

V: TRBV28
J: TRBJ1-1
D: -
size: -
DNA: TGTGCCAGCAGACGCGCAGGGGTCACTGAAGCTTTCTTT
CDR3: CASRRAGVTEAFF

V: TRBV7-1
J: TRBJ1-2
D: -
size: -
DNA: TGTGCCAGCAGCCCCGGTAGGTTTCCGGGCTACACCTTC
CDR3: CASSPGRFPGYTF

V: TRBV19
J: TRBJ2-4
D: TRBD1
size: -
DNA: TGTGCCAGTAGGCGGGGACAGGGCTCCTCCCCAGCCAAAAACATTCAGTACTTC
CDR3: CASRRGQGSSPAKNIQYF

V: TRBV10-2
J: TRBJ1-1
D: TRBD1
size: once
DNA: TGCGCCAGCAGTGATAGGGGGCTGGTTTACGACACTGAAGCTTTCTTT
CDR3: CASSDRGLVYDTEAFF

V: TRBV19
J: TRBJ1-1
D: TRBD1
size: -
DNA: TGTGCCAGTAGTAGTGGGACAGTGAACACTGAAGCTTTCTTT
CDR3: CASSSGTVNTEAFF

V: TRBV11-3
J: TRBJ2-2
D: -
size: -
DNA: TGTGCCAGCAGCTTAGGTGGGGGCACCGGGGAGCTGTTTTTT
CDR3: CASSLGGGTGELFF

V: TRBV6-8
J: TRBJ2-7
D: TRBD2
size: -
DNA: TGTGCCAGCAGCCCCAACGCGGGGGGCCTTTACGAGCAGTACTTC
CDR3: CASSPNAGGLYEQYF

V: TRBV19
J: TRBJ1-1
D: -
size: few
DNA: TGTGCCAGTAGTGACCAGGGCGGCACTGAAGCTTTCTTT
CDR3: CASSDQGGTEAFF

V: TRBV19
J: TRBJ1-2
D: TRBD1
size: once
DNA: TGTGCCAGTAGTAGTGTCCCGGGACAGAGCTATGGCTACACCTTC
CDR3: CASSSVPGQSYGYTF

V: TRBV6-8
J: TRBJ1-5
D: -
size: -
DNA: TGTGCCAGCAGTATGGGGGGAGGTAGCAATCAGCCCCAGCATTTT
CDR3: CASSMGGGSNQPQHF

V: TRBV30
J: TRBJ1-5
D: -
size: -
DNA: TGTGCCTGGAGTGAGGGGAATCAGCCCCAGCATTTT
CDR3: CAWSEGNQPQHF

V: TRBV6-8
J: TRBJ1-2
D: -
size: few
DNA: TGTGCCAGCAGTTACGGGGCGAGGAGCAGTAGAAGCAACTATGGCTACACCTTC
CDR3: CASSYGARSSRSNYGYTF

V: TRBV5-1
J: TRBJ2-3
D: TRBD2
size: -
DNA: TGCGCCAGCAGACTAGCGGGGAACACAGATACGCAGTATTTT
CDR3: CASRLAGNTDTQYF

V: TRBV12-5
J: TRBJ2-7
D: -
size: -
DNA: TGTGCTAGTGGTTTAAACTACGAGCAGTACTTC
CDR3: CASGLNYEQYF

V: TRBV18
J: TRBJ2-5
D: TRBD1
size: -
DNA: TGTGCCAGCTCACTAGGACAGGGACAAGAGACCCAGTACTTC
CDR3: CASSLGQGQETQYF

V: TRBV19
J: TRBJ1-5
D: -
size: few
DNA: TGTGCCAGTTCTACCCTGAATCAGCCCCAGCATTTT
CDR3: CASSTLNQPQHF

V: TRBV5-1
J: TRBJ2-7
D: TRBD2
size: -
DNA: TGCGCCAGCAGCTTGCCTAGCGGGACCTACGAGCAGTACTTC
CDR3: CASSLPSGTYEQYF

V: TRBV22-1
J: TRBJ2-5
D: -
size: -
DNA: TGTGCCACCAGTGATGGGGCTAATCGGAGAAGCGAGACCCAGTACTTC
CDR3: CATSDGANRRSETQYF

V: TRBV14
J: TRBJ2-7
D: TRBD2
size: -
DNA: TGTGCCAGCAGCCAAGATCTCGGACTAGGGAGTGTGAAGCAGTACTTC
CDR3: CASSQDLGLGSVKQYF

V: TRBV6-7
J: TRBJ2-1
D: TRBD2
size: -
DNA: TGTGCCAGCAGTTTTCCGATTCAGGAGCGGGAGGACAATGAGCAGTTCTTC
CDR3: CASSFPIQEREDNEQFF

V: TRBV2
J: TRBJ1-2
D: TRBD1
size: -
DNA: TGTGCCAGCAGTTGGCCGGGACAGCGACCGCTTGGCTACACCTTC
CDR3: CASSWPGQRPLGYTF

V: TRBV19
J: TRBJ2-5
D: TRBD1
size: -
DNA: TGTGCCAGTAGTTCCCTAACCGACAGGGGTGGTCGAGAGACCCAGTACTTC
CDR3: CASSSLTDRGGRETQYF

V: TRBV5-1
J: TRBJ2-5
D: -
size: -
DNA: TGCGCCAGCAGCGTGGGCCGGGAGCGGTTCCAAGAGACCCAGTACTTC
CDR3: CASSVGRERFQETQYF

V: TRBV9
J: TRBJ1-2
D: -
size: -
DNA: TGTGCCAGCAGCCCCCATGAGGCAGGGGACTATGGCTACACCTTC
CDR3: CASSPHEAGDYGYTF

V: TRBV29-1
J: TRBJ2-2
D: TRBD1
size: once
DNA: TGCAGCGCCAGAGCCGGGACAGGGGGCCTCGGGGAGCTGTTTTTT
CDR3: CSARAGTGGLGELFF

V: TRBV19
J: TRBJ1-1
D: -
size: once
DNA: TGTGCCAGTAGTATAGATCTGCCGAACACTGAAGCTTTCTTT
CDR3: CASSIDLPNTEAFF

V: TRBV7-2
J: TRBJ2-2
D: TRBD1
size: -
DNA: TGTGCTAGCAGCTCACAGGGGGCCGGGGAGCTGTTTTTT
CDR3: CASSSQGAGELFF

V: TRBV7-4
J: TRBJ2-5
D: -
size: -
DNA: TGTGCCAGCAGCTTAGGACCCCGACTGGCGGATCAAGAGACCCAGTACTTC
CDR3: CASSLGPRLADQETQYF

V: TRBV29-1
J: TRBJ2-3
D: TRBD2
size: -
DNA: TGCAGCGTTGGGCTAGCGGGAGGCACAGATACGCAGTATTTT
CDR3: CSVGLAGGTDTQYF

V: TRBV18
J: TRBJ1-2
D: TRBD1
size: -
DNA: TGTGCCAGCTCACCAGGATGGACAGGCGACTATGGCTACACCTTC
CDR3: CASSPGWTGDYGYTF

V: TRBV28
J: TRBJ1-5
D: -
size: -
DNA: TGTGCCAGCAGTTCAATAAATCAGCCCCAGCATTTT
CDR3: CASSSINQPQHF

V: TRBV7-7
J: TRBJ2-3
D: -
size: -
DNA: TGTGCCAGCAGCTTAGATTATACCCCGGGGTTTCTAGGAGGGAACACAGATACGCAGTATTTT
CDR3: CASSLDYTPGFLGGNTDTQYF

V: TRBV18
J: TRBJ1-5
D: -
size: -
DNA: TGTGCCAGCTCGTCAGGGTTCTCGAGCAATCAGCCCCAGCATTTT
CDR3: CASSSGFSSNQPQHF

V: TRBV30
J: TRBJ2-1
D: -
size: -
DNA: TGTGCCTGGGGTCGGGAATACAATGAGCAGTTCTTC
CDR3: CAWGREYNEQFF

V: TRBV28
J: TRBJ1-5
D: -
size: -
DNA: TGTGCCAGCAGGGGCGGTAGCAATCAGCCCCAGCATTTT
CDR3: CASRGGSNQPQHF

V: TRBV28
J: TRBJ1-2
D: -
size: once
DNA: TGTGCCAGCAGTACTCGGGGCGCTAGGGTTGGCTACACCTTC
CDR3: CASSTRGARVGYTF

V: TRBV4-1
J: TRBJ2-5
D: -
size: -
DNA: TGCGCCAGCAGCCAGGATCGCGACACCCAAGAGACCCAGTACTTC
CDR3: CASSQDRDTQETQYF

V: TRBV5-1
J: TRBJ2-3
D: TRBD1
size: -
DNA: TGCGCCAGCAGCCCCGCTCCGGGACAGGGAGATACGCAGTATTTT
CDR3: CASSPAPGQGDTQYF

V: TRBV28
J: TRBJ2-7
D: -
size: -
DNA: TGTGCCAGCAGTTTCAGCGGTCTTTACTTCTACGAGCAGTACTTC
CDR3: CASSFSGLYFYEQYF

V: TRBV28
J: TRBJ2-7
D: -
size: -
DNA: TGTGCCAGCAGCTTCATCCGACAGGCCTCCTACGAGCAGTACTTC
CDR3: CASSFIRQASYEQYF

V: TRBV6-8
J: TRBJ2-7
D: -
size: -
DNA: TGTGCCAGCAGTTTAGGAGCCGCAGGCAGCCAGCAGTACTTC
CDR3: CASSLGAAGSQQYF

V: TRBV6-7
J: TRBJ1-5
D: -
size: -
DNA: TGTGCCAGCAGAAGACAGGCTCTTGAGCCCCAGCATTTT
CDR3: CASRRQALEPQHF

V: TRBV6-7
J: TRBJ2-3
D: -
size: -
DNA: TGTGCCAGCAGTACGTGGTTTGGGGGGAGCACAGATACGCAGTATTTT
CDR3: CASSTWFGGSTDTQYF

V: TRBV4-1
J: TRBJ2-3
D: -
size: -
DNA: TGCGCCAGCAGCCAAGATCTAGTCTCCGGTACGCAGTATTTT
CDR3: CASSQDLVSGTQYF

V: TRBV6-7
J: TRBJ2-1
D: TRBD2
size: -
DNA: TGTGCCAGCAGCAAAGCGGGAGGGTCCTACAATGAGCAGTTCTTC
CDR3: CASSKAGGSYNEQFF

V: TRBV6-8
J: TRBJ2-7
D: -
size: -
DNA: TGTGCCAGCACCCGCCGGGACAACTACGAGCAGTACTTC
CDR3: CASTRRDNYEQYF

V: TRBV5-1
J: TRBJ1-1
D: -
size: -
DNA: TGCGCCAGCAGCCCCTGGGCCTCGGAGAACACTGAAGCTTTCTTT
CDR3: CASSPWASENTEAFF